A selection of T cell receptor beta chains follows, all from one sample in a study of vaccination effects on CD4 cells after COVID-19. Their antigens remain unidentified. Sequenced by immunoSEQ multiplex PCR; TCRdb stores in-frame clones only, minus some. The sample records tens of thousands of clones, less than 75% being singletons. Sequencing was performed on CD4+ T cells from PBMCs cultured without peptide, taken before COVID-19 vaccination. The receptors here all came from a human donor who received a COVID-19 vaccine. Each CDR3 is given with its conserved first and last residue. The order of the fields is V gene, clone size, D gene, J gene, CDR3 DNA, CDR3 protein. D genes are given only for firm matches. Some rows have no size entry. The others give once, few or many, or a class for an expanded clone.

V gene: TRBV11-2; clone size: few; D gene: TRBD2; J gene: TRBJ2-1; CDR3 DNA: TGTGCCAGCAGCTTAGTGTTTGGAACGGGGGGCTCCTACAATGAGCAGTTCTTC; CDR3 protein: CASSLVFGTGGSYNEQFF
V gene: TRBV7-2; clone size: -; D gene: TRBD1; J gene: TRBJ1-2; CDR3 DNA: TGTGCCAGCAGCATCCCGGGACAGGGTTTCTCTAACTATGGCTACACCTTC; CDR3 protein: CASSIPGQGFSNYGYTF
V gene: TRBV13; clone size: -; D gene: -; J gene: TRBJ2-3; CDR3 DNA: TGTGCCATCCCTTTTAGGGGGGCAAAGACAGATACGCAGTATTTT; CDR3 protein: CAIPFRGAKTDTQYF
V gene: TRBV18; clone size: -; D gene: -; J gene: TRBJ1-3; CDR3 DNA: TGTGCCAGCTCACCAGCTTCCGCGGGCTACTCTGGAAACACCATATATTTT; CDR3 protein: CASSPASAGYSGNTIYF
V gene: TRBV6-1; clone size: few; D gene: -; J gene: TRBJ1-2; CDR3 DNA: TGTGCCAGCAGTGAACTGGGACAACTCGGGAACAACTATGGCTACACCTTC; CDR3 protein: CASSELGQLGNNYGYTF
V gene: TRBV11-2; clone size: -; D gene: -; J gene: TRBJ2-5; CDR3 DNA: TGTGCCAGCAGCAAGGCGCCCGGGAAGCTACGGGACCAGTACTTC; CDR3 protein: CASSKAPGKLRDQYF
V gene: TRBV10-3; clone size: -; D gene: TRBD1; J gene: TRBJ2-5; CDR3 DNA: TGTGCCATCAGTGGGAGTTCAGGGGGCCGGACCCAGTACTTC; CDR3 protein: CAISGSSGGRTQYF
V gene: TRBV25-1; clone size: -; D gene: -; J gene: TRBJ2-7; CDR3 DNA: TGTGCCAGCAGTGAACAGGCCTACGAGCAGTACTTC; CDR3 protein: CASSEQAYEQYF
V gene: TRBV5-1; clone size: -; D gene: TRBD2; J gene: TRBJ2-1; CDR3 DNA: TGCGCCAGCAGGGTACTAGCGGGAGACAATGAGCAGTTCTTC; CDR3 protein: CASRVLAGDNEQFF
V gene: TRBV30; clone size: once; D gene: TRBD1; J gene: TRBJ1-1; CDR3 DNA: TGTGCCTGGAGTGGACAGGGATGGACTGAAGCTTTCTTT; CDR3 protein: CAWSGQGWTEAFF
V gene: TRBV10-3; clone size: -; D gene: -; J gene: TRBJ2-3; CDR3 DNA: TGTGCCATCAGACTCCCTGGCACAGATACGCAGTATTTT; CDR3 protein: CAIRLPGTDTQYF
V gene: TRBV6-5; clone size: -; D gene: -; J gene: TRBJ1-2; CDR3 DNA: TGTGCCAGCAACCTACCCTCAGCAGGGAACTATGGCTACACCTTC; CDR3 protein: CASNLPSAGNYGYTF
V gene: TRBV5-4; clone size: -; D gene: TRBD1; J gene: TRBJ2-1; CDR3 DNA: TGTGCCAGCAGCTTGGACCGGGACAGGAGTACCATGAGGCAGTTCTTC; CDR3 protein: CASSLDRDRSTMRQFF
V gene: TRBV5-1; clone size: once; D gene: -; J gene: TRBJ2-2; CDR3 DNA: TGCGCCAGCAACAAAAGGGGCGACAGCGGAAACACCGGGGAGCTGTTTTTT; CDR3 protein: CASNKRGDSGNTGELFF
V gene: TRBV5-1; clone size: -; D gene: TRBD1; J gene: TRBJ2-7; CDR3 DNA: TGCGCCAGCAGCTTGGCCGGTGACAGGGGGGGCGAGCAGTACTTC; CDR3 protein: CASSLAGDRGGEQYF
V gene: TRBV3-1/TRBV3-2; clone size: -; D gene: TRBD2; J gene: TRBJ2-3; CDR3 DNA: TGTGCCAGCAGCCCGACTAGCGGGGGGCCCACAGATACGCAGTATTTT; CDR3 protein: CASSPTSGGPTDTQYF
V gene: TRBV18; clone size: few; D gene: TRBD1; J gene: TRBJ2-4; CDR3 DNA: TGTGCCAGCTCACCAATGACAGGGGCGGCCAAAAACATTCAGTACTTC; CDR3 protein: CASSPMTGAAKNIQYF
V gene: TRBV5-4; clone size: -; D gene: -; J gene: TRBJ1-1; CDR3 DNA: TGTGCCAGCAGCTCCAGGGATCGGGGCGTTAACACTGAAGCTTTCTTT; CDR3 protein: CASSSRDRGVNTEAFF
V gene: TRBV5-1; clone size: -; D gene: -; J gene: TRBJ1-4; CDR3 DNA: TGCGCCAGCAGGGCGGGGCCTTCTAATGAAAAACTGTTTTTT; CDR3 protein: CASRAGPSNEKLFF
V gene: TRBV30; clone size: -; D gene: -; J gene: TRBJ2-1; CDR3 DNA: TGTGCCTGGAGCCTAACTGATAGTGGACAGTTCTTC; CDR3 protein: CAWSLTDSGQFF
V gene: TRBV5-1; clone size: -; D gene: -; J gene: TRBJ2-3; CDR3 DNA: TGCGCCAGCAGCTTGGGTGCTAGCGAGAGCACAGATACGCAGTATTTT; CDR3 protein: CASSLGASESTDTQYF
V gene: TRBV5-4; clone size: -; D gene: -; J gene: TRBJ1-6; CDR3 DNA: TGTGCCAGCAGCTTGGGCTGGGGCACACAGGCCCATAATTCACCCCTCCACTTT; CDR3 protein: CASSLGWGTQAHNSPLHF
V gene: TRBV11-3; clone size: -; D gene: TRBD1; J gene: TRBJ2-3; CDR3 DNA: TGTGCCAGCAGCCTAGGAACAGGGGATCGCGGTACGCAGTATTTT; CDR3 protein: CASSLGTGDRGTQYF
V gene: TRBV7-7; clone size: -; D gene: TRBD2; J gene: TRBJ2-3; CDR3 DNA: TGTGCCAGCAGCTGGGGACTAGCGGGGGGAGATACGCAGTATTTT; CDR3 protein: CASSWGLAGGDTQYF
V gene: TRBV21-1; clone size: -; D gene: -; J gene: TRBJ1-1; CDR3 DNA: TGTGCCAGCAGACCACCGGCCGGGAACACTGAAGCTTTCTTT; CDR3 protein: CASRPPAGNTEAFF
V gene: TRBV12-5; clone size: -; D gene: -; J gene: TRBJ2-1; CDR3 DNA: TGTGCTAGTGGCTGGGGCGCCTCCTACAATGAGCAGTTCTTC; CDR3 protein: CASGWGASYNEQFF
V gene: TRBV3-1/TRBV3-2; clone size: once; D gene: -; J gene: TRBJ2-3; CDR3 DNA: TGTGCCAGCAGTCGGACAGTTCAGACGGCAGATACGCAGTATTTT; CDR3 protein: CASSRTVQTADTQYF
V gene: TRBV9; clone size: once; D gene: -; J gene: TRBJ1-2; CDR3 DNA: TGTGCCAGCAGCGTAGCACAGGGAGAGAAATATGGCTACACCTTC; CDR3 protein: CASSVAQGEKYGYTF
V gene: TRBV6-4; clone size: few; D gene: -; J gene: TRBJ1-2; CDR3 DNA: TGTGCCAGCCGGGGCGCGGGGGGCTATGGCTACACCTTC; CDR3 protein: CASRGAGGYGYTF
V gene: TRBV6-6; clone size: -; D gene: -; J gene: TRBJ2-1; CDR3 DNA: TGTGCCACCTCAAGGCAGATGGATGAGCAGTTCTTC; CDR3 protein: CATSRQMDEQFF
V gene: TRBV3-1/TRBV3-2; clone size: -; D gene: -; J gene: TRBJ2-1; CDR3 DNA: TGTGCCAGCAGCCAAGATCTATTGGTCTATGAGCAGTTCTTC; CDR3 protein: CASSQDLLVYEQFF
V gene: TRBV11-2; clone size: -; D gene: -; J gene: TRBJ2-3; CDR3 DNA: TGTGCCAGCAGCTTAACGGGTAATACGCAGTATTTT; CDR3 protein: CASSLTGNTQYF
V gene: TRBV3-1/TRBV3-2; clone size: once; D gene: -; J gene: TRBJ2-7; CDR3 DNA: TGTGCCAGCAGCCTCACGAAATCCTACGAGCAGTACTTC; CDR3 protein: CASSLTKSYEQYF
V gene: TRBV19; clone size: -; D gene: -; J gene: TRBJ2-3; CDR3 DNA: TGTGCCAGTAGTATAATAGGTTCGGGCACAGATACGCAGTATTTT; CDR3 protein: CASSIIGSGTDTQYF
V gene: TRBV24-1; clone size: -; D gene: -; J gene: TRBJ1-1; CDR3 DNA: TGTGCCACCACCCTGGGACAGAACACTGAAGCTTTCTTT; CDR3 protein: CATTLGQNTEAFF
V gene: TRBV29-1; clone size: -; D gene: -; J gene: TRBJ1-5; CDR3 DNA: TGCAGCGTTGAATTGTCGGAGAATCAGCCCCAGCATTTT; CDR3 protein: CSVELSENQPQHF
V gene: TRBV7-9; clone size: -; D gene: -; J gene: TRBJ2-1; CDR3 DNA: TGTGCCAGCAGCTCCAGAGGGGGGAGGGCATCCTACAATGAGCAGTTCTTC; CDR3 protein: CASSSRGGRASYNEQFF
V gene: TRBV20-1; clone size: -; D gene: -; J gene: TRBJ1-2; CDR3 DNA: TGCAGTGCTACAGGGATCTATGGCTACACCTTC; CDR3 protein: CSATGIYGYTF
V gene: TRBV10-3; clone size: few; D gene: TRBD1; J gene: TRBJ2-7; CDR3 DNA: TGTGCCACAGAAGACAGGGGGTACGAGCAGTACTTC; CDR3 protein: CATEDRGYEQYF
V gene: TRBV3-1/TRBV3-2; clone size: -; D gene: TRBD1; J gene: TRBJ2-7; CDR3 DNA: TGTGCCAGCAGTCAGACAGGGGCCGAGCAGTACTTC; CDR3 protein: CASSQTGAEQYF
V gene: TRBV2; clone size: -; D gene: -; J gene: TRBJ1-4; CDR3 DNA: TGTGCCAGCAGTGATTTGCGGGCAACTAATGAAAAACTGTTTTTT; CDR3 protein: CASSDLRATNEKLFF
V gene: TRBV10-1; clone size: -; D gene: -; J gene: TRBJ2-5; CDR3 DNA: TGCGCCAGCAGTGAGGGGGGTCCGGAGACCCAGTACTTC; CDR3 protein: CASSEGGPETQYF
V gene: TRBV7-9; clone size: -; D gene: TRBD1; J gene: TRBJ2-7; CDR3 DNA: TGTGCCAGCAGCTTGAGGGGGCGCGTCACCTCCTACGAGCAGTACTTC; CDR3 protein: CASSLRGRVTSYEQYF
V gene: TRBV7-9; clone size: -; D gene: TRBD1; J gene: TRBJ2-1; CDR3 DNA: TGTGCCACCGAAAATAAGGGGGCCCTCGGCTCCTACAATGAGCAGTTCTTC; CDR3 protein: CATENKGALGSYNEQFF
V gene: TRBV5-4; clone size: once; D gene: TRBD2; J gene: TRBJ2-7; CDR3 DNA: TGTGCCAGCAGCCCGGGGACTAGCGGAAAGCAGTACTTC; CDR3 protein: CASSPGTSGKQYF
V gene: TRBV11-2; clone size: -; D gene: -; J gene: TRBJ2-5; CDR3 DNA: TGTGCCAGCAGCTGGGCAGAGACCCAGTACTTC; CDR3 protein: CASSWAETQYF
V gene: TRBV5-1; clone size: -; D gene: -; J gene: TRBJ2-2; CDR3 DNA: TGCGCCAGCAGCCCCCTGGCAGGGGAATCCGTCACCGGGGAGCTGTTTTTT; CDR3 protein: CASSPLAGESVTGELFF
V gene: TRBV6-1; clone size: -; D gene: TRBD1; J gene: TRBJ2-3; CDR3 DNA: TGTGCCAGCAGTGAGCGTGACAGGGCCACAGATACGCAGTATTTT; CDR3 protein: CASSERDRATDTQYF
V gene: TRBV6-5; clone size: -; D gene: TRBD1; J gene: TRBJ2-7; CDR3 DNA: TGTGCCAGCAGTCGACAGGGGGGTTCCTACGAGCAGTACTTC; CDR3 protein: CASSRQGGSYEQYF
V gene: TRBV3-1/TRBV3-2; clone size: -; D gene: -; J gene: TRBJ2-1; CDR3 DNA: TGTGCCAGCAGCCAGGAGTGGTCGTACAATGAGCAGTTCTTC; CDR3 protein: CASSQEWSYNEQFF
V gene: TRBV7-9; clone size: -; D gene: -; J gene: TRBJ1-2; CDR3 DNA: TGTGCCAGCAGCCTATACGGGACTGGTGGCTATGGCTACACCTTC; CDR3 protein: CASSLYGTGGYGYTF
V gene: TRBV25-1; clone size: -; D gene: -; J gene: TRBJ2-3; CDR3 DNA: TGTGCCAGCAGTCCCGGCGGTAGTACAGATACGCAGTATTTT; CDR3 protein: CASSPGGSTDTQYF
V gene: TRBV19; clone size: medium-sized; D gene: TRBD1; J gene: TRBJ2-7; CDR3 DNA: TGTGCCAGTAGTATCCTCGGGACAGGCCTAGACTACGAGCAGTACTTC; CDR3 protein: CASSILGTGLDYEQYF
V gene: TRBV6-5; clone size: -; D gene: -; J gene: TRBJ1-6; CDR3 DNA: TGTGCCAGCAGTTGGGATAGGGAGAGGAATTCACCCCTCCACTTT; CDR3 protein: CASSWDRERNSPLHF
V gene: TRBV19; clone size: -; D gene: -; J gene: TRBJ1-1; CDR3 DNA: TGTGCCAGTAGTATAGATCGGGCCGGGGAAGCTTTCTTT; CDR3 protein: CASSIDRAGEAFF
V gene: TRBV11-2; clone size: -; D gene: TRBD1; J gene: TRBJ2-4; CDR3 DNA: TGTGCCAGCAGCGCGACAACCAACAGGGGGGCCAAAAACATTCAGTACTTC; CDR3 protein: CASSATTNRGAKNIQYF
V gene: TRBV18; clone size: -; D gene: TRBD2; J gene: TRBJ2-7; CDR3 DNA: TGTGCCAGCTCACCCGGGACTAGCGCCCTTCGGGGCACGTACGAGCAGTACTTC; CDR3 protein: CASSPGTSALRGTYEQYF
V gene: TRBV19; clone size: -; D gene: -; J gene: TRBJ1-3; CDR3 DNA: TGTGCCAGTAGTCCCCACGGGGACTCTGGAAACACCATATATTTT; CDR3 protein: CASSPHGDSGNTIYF